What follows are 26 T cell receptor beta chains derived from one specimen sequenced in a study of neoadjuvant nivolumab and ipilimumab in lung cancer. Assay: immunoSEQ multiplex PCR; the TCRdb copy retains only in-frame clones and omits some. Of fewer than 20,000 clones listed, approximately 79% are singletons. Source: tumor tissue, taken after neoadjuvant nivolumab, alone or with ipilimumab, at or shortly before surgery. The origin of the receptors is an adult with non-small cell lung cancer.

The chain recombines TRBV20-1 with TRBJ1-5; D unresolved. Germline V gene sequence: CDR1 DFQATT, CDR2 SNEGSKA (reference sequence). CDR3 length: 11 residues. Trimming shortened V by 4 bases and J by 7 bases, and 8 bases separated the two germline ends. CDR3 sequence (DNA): TGCAGTGCTAAAGCAGGACAGCCCCAGCATTTT. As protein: CSAKAGQPQHF.

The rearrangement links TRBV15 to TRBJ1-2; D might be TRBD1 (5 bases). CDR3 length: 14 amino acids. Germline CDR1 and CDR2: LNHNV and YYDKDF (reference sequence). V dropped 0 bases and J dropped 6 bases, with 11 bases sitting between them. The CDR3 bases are TGTGCCACCAGCAGAGAGGAGGGGACCGATGGCTACACCTTC. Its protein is CATSREEGTDGYTF.

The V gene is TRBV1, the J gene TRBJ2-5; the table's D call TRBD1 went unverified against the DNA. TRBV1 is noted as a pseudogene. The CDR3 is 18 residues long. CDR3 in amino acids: CTSSRRPARDRVVETQYF. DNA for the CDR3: TGCACCAGCAGTAGGCGACCTGCCCGGGACAGGGTTGTTGAGACCCAGTACTTC.

The CDR3 region is CASSPRTQPQHF. The CDR3 DNA sequence: TGTGCCAGCAGCCCCCGGACTCAGCCCCAGCATTTT. This rearrangement joins TRBV7-3 to TRBJ1-5, with no clear D. Germline V gene sequence: CDR1 SGHTA, CDR2 FQGTGA. The CDR3 sequence is 12 residues long. The V end was cut by 5 bases, the J end by 6 bases, with 8 bases between.

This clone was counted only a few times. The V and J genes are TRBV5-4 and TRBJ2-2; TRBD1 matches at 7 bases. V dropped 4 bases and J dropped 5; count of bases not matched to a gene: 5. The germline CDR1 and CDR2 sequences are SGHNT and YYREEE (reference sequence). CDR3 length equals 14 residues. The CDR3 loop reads CASSRTGYTGELFF. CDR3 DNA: TGTGCCAGCAGCCGGACAGGTTATACCGGGGAGCTGTTTTTT. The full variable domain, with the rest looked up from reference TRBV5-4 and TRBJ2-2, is ETGVTQSPTHLIKTRGQQVTLRCSSQSGHNTVSWYQQALGQGPQFIFQYYREEENGRGNFPPRFSGLQFPNYSSELNVNALELDDSALYLCASSRTGYTGELFFGEGSRLTVL.

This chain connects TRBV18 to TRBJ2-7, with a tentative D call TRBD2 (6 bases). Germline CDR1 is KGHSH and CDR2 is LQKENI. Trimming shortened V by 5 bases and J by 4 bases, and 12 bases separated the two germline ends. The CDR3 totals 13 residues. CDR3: CASSSNGGYEQYF. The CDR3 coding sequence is TGTGCCAGCTCATCAAACGGGGGTTACGAGCAGTACTTC.

CDR3 amino acids: CASSLVTDTDTQYF. The CDR3 coding sequence is TGCGCCAGCAGCTTGGTCACGGACACAGATACGCAGTATTTT. V gene TRBV5-1 combines with J gene TRBJ2-3; D unresolved. The CDR3 has 14 residues. Germline assignment: CDR1 SGHRS and CDR2 YFSETQ. V was cut by 0 bases and J by 2 bases, with 7 bases left in between.

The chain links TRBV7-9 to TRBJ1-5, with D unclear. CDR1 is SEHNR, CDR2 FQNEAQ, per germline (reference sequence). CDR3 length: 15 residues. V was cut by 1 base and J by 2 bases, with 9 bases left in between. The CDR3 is CASSLDPGGNQPQHF. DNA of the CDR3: TGTGCCAGCAGCTTAGATCCGGGTGGCAATCAGCCCCAGCATTTT.

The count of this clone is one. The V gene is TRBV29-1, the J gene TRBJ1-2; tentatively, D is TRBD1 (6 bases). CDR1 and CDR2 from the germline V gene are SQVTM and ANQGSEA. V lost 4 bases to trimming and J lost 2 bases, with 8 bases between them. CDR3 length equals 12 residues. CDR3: CSVARGNYGYTF. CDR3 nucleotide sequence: TGCAGCGTTGCCAGGGGCAACTATGGCTACACCTTC.

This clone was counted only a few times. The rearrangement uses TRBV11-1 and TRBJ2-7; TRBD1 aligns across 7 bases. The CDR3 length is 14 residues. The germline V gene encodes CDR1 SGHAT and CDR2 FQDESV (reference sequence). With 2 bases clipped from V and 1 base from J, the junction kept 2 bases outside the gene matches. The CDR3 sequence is CASSLQGESYEQYF. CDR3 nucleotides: TGTGCCAGCAGCTTACAGGGGGAATCCTACGAGCAGTACTTC.

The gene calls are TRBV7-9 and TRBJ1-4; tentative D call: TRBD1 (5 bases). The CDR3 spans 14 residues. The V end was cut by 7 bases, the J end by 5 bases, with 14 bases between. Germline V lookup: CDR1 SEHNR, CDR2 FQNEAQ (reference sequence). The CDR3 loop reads CASTREFLNEKLFF. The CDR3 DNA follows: TGTGCCAGCACCAGGGAGTTTTTAAATGAAAAACTGTTTTTT.

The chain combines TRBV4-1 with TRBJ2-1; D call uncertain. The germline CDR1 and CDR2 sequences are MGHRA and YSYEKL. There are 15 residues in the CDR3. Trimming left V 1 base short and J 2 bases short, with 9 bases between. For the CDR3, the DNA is TGCGCCAGCAGCCAAGTTCACCCCGCCTACAATGAGCAGTTCTTC. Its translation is CASSQVHPAYNEQFF.

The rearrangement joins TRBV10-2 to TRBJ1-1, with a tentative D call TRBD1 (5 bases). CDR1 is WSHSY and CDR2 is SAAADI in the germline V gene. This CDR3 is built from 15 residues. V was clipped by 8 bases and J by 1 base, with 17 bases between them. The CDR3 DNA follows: TGCGCCAGCCGGCGGGAGGGGACGACGAACACTGAAGCTTTCTTT. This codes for CASRREGTTNTEAFF.

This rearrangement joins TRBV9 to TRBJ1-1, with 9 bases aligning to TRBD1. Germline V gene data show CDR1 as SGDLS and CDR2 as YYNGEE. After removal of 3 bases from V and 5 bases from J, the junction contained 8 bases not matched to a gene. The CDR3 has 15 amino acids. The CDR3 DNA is TGTGCCAGCAGCGCACAGGGGGCGGAATGGACTGAAGCTTTCTTT. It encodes CASSAQGAEWTEAFF.

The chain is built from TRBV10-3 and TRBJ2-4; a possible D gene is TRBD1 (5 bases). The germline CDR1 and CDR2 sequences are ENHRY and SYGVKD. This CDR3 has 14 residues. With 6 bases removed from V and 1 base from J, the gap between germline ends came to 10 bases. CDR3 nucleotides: TGTGCCATCAGCGAGGACACGGCCAAAAACATTCAGTACTTC. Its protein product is CAISEDTAKNIQYF.

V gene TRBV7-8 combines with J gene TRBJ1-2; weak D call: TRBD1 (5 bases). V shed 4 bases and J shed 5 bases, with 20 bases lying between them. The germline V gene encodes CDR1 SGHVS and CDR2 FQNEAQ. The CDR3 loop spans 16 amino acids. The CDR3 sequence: CASSSSTGRSEYGYTF. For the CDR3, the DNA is TGTGCCAGCAGCTCCTCTACAGGTCGCTCGGAATATGGCTACACCTTC. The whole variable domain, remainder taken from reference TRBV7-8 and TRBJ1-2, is GAGVSQSPRYKVAKRGQDVALRCDPISGHVSLFWYQQALGQGPEFLTYFQNEAQLDKSGLPSDRFFAERPEGSVSTLKIQRTQQEDSAVYLCASSSSTGRSEYGYTFGSGTRLTVV.

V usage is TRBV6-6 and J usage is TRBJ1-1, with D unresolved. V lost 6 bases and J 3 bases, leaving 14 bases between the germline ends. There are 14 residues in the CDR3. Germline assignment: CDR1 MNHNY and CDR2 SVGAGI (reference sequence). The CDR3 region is CASRRGSVDTEAFF. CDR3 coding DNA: TGTGCCAGCAGGAGAGGGTCCGTGGACACTGAAGCTTTCTTT.

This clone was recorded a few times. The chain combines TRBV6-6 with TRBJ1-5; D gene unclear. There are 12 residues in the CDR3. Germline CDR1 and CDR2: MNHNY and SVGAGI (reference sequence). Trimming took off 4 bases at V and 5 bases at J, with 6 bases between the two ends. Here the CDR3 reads CASSSPDQPQHF. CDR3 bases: TGTGCCAGCAGTTCACCTGATCAGCCCCAGCATTTT.

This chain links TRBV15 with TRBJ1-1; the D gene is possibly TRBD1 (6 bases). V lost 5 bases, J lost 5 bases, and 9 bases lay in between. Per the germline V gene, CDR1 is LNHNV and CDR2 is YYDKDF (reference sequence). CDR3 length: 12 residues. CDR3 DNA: TGTGCCACCAGCCTAGGGGGGACTGAAGCTTTCTTT. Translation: CATSLGGTEAFF.

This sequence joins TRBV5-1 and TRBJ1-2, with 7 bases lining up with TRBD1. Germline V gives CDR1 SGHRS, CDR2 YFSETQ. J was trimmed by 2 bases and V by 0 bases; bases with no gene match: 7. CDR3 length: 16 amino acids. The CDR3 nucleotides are TGCGCCAGCAGCTTGGACGGGACAGCCATCAACTATGGCTACACCTTC. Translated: CASSLDGTAINYGYTF.

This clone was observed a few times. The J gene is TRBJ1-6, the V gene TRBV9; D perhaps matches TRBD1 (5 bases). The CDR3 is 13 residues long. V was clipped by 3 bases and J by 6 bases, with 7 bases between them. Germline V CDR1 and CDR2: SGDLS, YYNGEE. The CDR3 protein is CASSGGINSPLHF. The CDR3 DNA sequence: TGTGCCAGCAGCGGGGGGATTAATTCACCCCTCCACTTT. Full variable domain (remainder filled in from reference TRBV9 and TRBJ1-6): DSGVTQTPKHLITATGQRVTLRCSPRSGDLSVYWYQQSLDQGLQFLIQYYNGEERAKGNILERFSAQQFPDLHSELNLSSLELGDSALYFCASSGGINSPLHFGNGTRLTVT.

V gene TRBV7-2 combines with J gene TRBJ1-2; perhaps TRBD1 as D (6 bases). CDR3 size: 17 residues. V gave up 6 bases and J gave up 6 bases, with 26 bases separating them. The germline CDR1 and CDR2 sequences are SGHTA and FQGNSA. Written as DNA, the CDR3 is TGTGCCAGCAGTCCCTATGGGGGCGCCCCGGGAAAGGATGGCTACACCTTC. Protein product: CASSPYGGAPGKDGYTF.

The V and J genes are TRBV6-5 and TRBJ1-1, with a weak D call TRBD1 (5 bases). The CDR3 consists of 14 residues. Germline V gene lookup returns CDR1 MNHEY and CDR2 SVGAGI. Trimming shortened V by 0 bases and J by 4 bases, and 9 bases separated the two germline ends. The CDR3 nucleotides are TGTGCCAGCAGTTACTCGCGGGGCGTCACTGAAGCTTTCTTT. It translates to CASSYSRGVTEAFF.

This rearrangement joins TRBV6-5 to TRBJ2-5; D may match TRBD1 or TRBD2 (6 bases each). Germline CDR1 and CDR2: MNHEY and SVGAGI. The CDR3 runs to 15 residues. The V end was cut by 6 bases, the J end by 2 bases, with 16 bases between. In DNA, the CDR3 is TGTGCCAGCAGCTCCGGCCAGGGGAGGCAAGAGACCCAGTACTTC. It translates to CASSSGQGRQETQYF.

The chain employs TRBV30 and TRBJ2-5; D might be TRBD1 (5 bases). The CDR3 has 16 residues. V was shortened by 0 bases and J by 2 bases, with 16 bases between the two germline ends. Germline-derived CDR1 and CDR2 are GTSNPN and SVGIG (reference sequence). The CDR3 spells CAWSVGVALDQETQYF. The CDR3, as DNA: TGTGCCTGGAGTGTAGGGGTTGCCCTGGATCAAGAGACCCAGTACTTC. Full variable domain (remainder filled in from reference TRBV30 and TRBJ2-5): SQTIHQWPATLVQPVGSPLSLECTVEGTSNPNLYWYRQAAGRGLQLLFYSVGIGQISSEVPQNLSASRPQDRQFILSSKKLLLSDSGFYLCAWSVGVALDQETQYFGPGTRLLVL.

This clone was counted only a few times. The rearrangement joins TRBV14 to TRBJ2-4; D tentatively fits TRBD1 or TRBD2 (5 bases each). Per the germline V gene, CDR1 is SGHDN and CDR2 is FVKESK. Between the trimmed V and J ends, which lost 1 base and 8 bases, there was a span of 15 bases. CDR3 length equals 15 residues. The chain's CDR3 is CASSQVAGLRDIQYF. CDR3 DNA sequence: TGTGCCAGCAGCCAAGTTGCAGGGTTGCGGGACATTCAGTACTTC.